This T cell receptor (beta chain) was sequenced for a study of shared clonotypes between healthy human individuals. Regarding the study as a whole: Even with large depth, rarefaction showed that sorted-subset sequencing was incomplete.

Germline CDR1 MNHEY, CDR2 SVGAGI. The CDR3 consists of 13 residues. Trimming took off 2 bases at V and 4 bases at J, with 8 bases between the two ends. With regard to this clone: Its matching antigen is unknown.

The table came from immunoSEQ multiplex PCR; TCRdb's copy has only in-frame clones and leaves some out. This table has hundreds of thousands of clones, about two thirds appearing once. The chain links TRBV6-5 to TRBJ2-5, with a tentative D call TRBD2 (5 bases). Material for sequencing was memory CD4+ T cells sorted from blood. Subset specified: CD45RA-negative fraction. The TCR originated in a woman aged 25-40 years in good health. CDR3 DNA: TGTGCCAGCAGTTACACCGAGGGAGAGACCCAGTACTTC. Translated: CASSYTEGETQYF.